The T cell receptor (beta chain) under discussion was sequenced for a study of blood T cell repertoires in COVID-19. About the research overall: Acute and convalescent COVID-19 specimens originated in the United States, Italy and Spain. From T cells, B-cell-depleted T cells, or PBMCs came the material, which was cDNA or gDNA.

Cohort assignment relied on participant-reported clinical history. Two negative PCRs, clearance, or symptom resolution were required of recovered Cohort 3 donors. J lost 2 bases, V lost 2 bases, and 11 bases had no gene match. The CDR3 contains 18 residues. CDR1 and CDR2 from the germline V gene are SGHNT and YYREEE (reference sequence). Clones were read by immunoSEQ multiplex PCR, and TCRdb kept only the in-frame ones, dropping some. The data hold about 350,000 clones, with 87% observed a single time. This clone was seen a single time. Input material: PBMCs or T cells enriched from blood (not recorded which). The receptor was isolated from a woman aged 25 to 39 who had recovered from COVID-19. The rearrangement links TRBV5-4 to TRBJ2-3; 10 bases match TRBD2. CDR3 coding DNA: TGTGCCAGCAGCTTTTTTAGCGGGGGGCAAACCTACACAGATACGCAGTATTTT. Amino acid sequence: CASSFFSGGQTYTDTQYF.